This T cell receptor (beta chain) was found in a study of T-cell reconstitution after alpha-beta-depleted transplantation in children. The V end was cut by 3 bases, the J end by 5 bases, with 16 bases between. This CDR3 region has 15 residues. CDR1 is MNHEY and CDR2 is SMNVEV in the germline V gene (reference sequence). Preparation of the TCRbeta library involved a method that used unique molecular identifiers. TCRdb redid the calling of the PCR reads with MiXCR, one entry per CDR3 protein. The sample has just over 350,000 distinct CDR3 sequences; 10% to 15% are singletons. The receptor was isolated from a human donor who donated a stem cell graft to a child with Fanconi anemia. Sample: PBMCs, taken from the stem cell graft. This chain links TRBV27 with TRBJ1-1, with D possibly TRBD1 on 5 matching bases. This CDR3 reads CASSFQGPITTEAFF. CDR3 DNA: TGTGCCAGCAGTTTTCAGGGCCCAATTACGACTGAAGCTTTCTTT.